A single sample is the source of the 29 T cell receptor beta chains below, sequenced in a study of early T cells in non-severe SARS-CoV-2 infection. Via MiXCR, TCRdb re-called the 5' RACE reads, giving one row per CDR3 protein. Of fewer than 65,000 distinct CDR3 sequences listed, about a tenth are singletons. Sequencing was carried out using whole blood. These receptors originate from an adult who was a healthcare worker with PCR-confirmed SARS-CoV-2 infection or an uninfected control (not recorded which).

This clonotype was recorded many times. The chain carries TRBV3-1 and TRBJ1-6; D is uncertain. From germline, CDR1 is LGHDT and CDR2 YNNKEL (reference sequence). The CDR3 is 17 amino acids. V was clipped by 1 base and J by 10 bases, with 20 bases between them. The CDR3 nucleotides are TGTGCCAGCAGCCAAGTTTCCGGGATGGCAGTAAAATCACCCCTCCACTTT. Translated, it gives CASSQVSGMAVKSPLHF.

This clonotype was picked up a small number of times. The genes are TRBV7-9 and TRBJ2-3, with D perhaps TRBD2 (7 bases). The germline V gene encodes CDR1 SEHNR and CDR2 FQNEAQ (reference sequence). The CDR3 runs to 18 residues. Trimming took off 5 bases at V and 1 base at J, with 22 bases between the two ends. The CDR3 nucleotides are TGTGCCAGCAGCAAGAGGGGACGGGGGGCCATAGGCACAGATACGCAGTATTTT. It is translated as CASSKRGRGAIGTDTQYF.

Many counts were recorded for this clonotype. The gene calls are TRBV5-1 and TRBJ1-1; D is ambiguous. Germline V gene data show CDR1 as SGHRS and CDR2 as YFSETQ. The CDR3 covers 16 residues. The V end was cut by 4 bases, the J end by 1 base, with 17 bases between. The CDR3 loop reads CASSPSRVLQNTEAFF. The CDR3 nucleotides are TGCGCCAGCAGCCCTTCCCGGGTCCTCCAGAACACTGAAGCTTTCTTT.

This clonotype has more than one count but fewer than ten. This chain joins TRBV18 and TRBJ1-3; the D is unclear. Trimming cost V 2 bases and J 4 bases, with 15 bases left between them. Looked up from germline, CDR1 is KGHSH and CDR2 is LQKENI. The CDR3 runs to 16 residues. This CDR3 reads CASSPNYRYMGNTIYF. The DNA for the CDR3 is TGTGCCAGCTCACCAAACTACAGATACATGGGAAACACCATATATTTT.

This clonotype was counted a few times. The chain recombines TRBV7-8 with TRBJ2-3; D is ambiguous. The V end lost 8 bases, the J end lost 3 bases, and 12 bases lay between the germline ends. Germline values: CDR1 SGHVS, CDR2 FQNEAQ. This CDR3 spans 13 amino acids. The CDR3: CASGPSLTDTQYF. The DNA for the CDR3 is TGTGCCAGCGGCCCGAGTTTGACAGATACGCAGTATTTT.

The sample holds many counts of this clonotype. The chain recombines TRBV19 with TRBJ1-2, with D hard to call. Germline loops: CDR1 LNHDA, CDR2 SQIVND (reference sequence). The length of the CDR3 is 14 residues. Between the trimmed V and J ends, which lost 7 bases and 2 bases, there was a span of 14 bases. CDR3 DNA sequence: TGTGCCAGTAAAATGAGGAGACTCAACTATGGCTACACCTTC. Amino acid sequence: CASKMRRLNYGYTF.

This clonotype showed up just a few times. The chain employs TRBV4-1 and TRBJ2-5, with 10 bases lining up with TRBD2. This CDR3 contains 16 residues. Germline V gene sequence: CDR1 MGHRA, CDR2 YSYEKL. The V gene end was trimmed by 3 bases and the J gene end by 1 base; junction bases not matched to a gene: 5. In DNA form, the CDR3 reads TGCGCCAGCAGCCAGGCCCTAGCGGGGGTCCAAGAGACCCAGTACTTC. Protein sequence: CASSQALAGVQETQYF.

In DNA form, the CDR3 reads TGTGCCAGCAGCCAAGACGGGAAGGCCGAGCAGTACTTC. Translating gives CASSQDGKAEQYF. The chain carries TRBV3-1 and TRBJ2-7; TRBD2 is a possible D gene (5 bases). Trimming shortened V by 0 bases and J by 6 bases, and 9 bases separated the two germline ends. CDR3 size: 13 residues. Germline V gene sequence: CDR1 LGHDT, CDR2 YNNKEL (reference sequence).

The genes are TRBV7-3 and TRBJ1-1; D is possibly TRBD1 (6 bases). V shed 5 bases and J shed 4 bases, with 14 bases lying between them. This CDR3 is 14 amino acids long. Germline-derived CDR1 and CDR2 are SGHTA and FQGTGA. The CDR3 DNA reads TGTGCCAGCAGCGCGACCAGGGGAAGCACTGAAGCTTTCTTT. Its protein is CASSATRGSTEAFF.

This clonotype occurred a few times. The V gene is TRBV11-2, the J gene TRBJ2-4; TRBD2 might be the D (6 bases). The ends were cut back, 3 bases at V and 3 bases at J, with 12 bases in the middle. The CDR3 runs to 15 residues. Germline V gene data show CDR1 as SGHAT and CDR2 as FQNNGV. The CDR3 sequence: CASSLGGGGKNIQYF. Written as DNA, the CDR3 is TGTGCCAGCAGCTTGGGTGGGGGAGGCAAAAACATTCAGTACTTC.

The chain couples TRBV30 to TRBJ2-1, with D perhaps matching TRBD2 (5 bases). Trimming pared 2 bases from V and 10 bases from J, leaving 15 bases between. Germline lookup yields CDR1 GTSNPN and CDR2 SVGIG (reference sequence). CDR3 size: 13 residues. The CDR3: CAWSSSGVSEQFF. CDR3 bases: TGTGCCTGGAGTTCCAGCGGCGTTTCCGAGCAGTTCTTC.

The genes are TRBV18 and TRBJ1-6; no reliable D call. V lost 1 base and J lost 10, with 11 bases in between. The germline CDR1 and CDR2 sequences are KGHSH and LQKENI. This CDR3 comprises 14 residues. CDR3 protein: CASSPQPGGSPLHF. DNA of the CDR3: TGTGCCAGCTCACCACAACCGGGAGGATCACCCCTCCACTTT.

This clonotype was detected only a few times. V usage is TRBV7-2 and J usage is TRBJ2-1; maybe TRBD2 (6 bases). V lost 3 bases and J 7 bases, leaving 13 bases between the germline ends. Germline assignment: CDR1 SGHTA and CDR2 FQGNSA. The CDR3 covers 14 residues. Here the CDR3 reads CASSLTGTWNEQFF. Here the CDR3 DNA reads TGTGCCAGCAGCTTGACTGGGACTTGGAATGAGCAGTTCTTC.

This clonotype was seen at least ten times. This chain links TRBV12-3 or TRBV12-4 with TRBJ1-2, with a tentative D call TRBD1 (6 bases). CDR3 length equals 13 residues. V was shortened by 4 bases and J by 8 bases, with 14 bases between the two germline ends. The CDR3 loop reads CASSSGGQRGYTF. The CDR3 DNA follows: TGTGCCAGCAGTTCGGGGGGACAACGGGGCTACACCTTC.

In this sample, this clonotype turned up many times. This sequence joins TRBV7-9 and TRBJ1-1; D remains ambiguous. CDR3 length equals 13 residues. Trimming pared 1 base from V and 6 bases from J, leaving 9 bases between. Germline V gene data show CDR1 as SEHNR and CDR2 as FQNEAQ (reference sequence). CDR3 loop: CASSLVEGSEAFF. The DNA for the CDR3 is TGTGCCAGCAGCTTAGTGGAGGGTTCTGAAGCTTTCTTT.

V and J are TRBV24-1 and TRBJ2-1; D possibly corresponds to TRBD2 (6 bases). The V gene's germline CDR1 is KGHDR and CDR2 SFDVKD. Trimming shortened V by 4 bases and J by 6 bases, and 12 bases separated the two germline ends. The CDR3 is made up of 14 amino acids. The CDR3 region is CATSDALTSNEQFF. The CDR3 DNA sequence: TGTGCCACCAGTGACGCCTTGACTAGCAATGAGCAGTTCTTC.

This clonotype was counted ten times or more. The gene calls are TRBV30 and TRBJ1-1; D gene unclear. Trimming removed 5 bases from V and 8 bases from J, with 15 bases in between. The CDR3 runs 12 residues. CDR1 and CDR2 from the germline V gene are GTSNPN and SVGIG (reference sequence). CDR3 protein: CAWQPKVVEAFF. CDR3 bases: TGTGCCTGGCAACCGAAGGTGGTAGAAGCTTTCTTT.

This clonotype has at least ten counts. The CDR3 here is CASSHGEGSTDTQYF. CDR3 sequence (DNA): TGCGCCAGCAGCCACGGGGAGGGGTCCACAGATACGCAGTATTTT. The genes are TRBV4-1 and TRBJ2-3; 7 nucleotides agree with TRBD2. CDR3 length: 15 residues. V trimming: 3 bases; J trimming: 2 bases; junction bases outside the gene matches: 5. Germline loops: CDR1 MGHRA, CDR2 YSYEKL.

In this sample, this clonotype turned up a few times. V and J are TRBV12-3 or TRBV12-4 and TRBJ1-5; D remains ambiguous. The CDR3 runs 11 residues. V lost 1 base, J lost 10 bases, and 5 bases lay in between. The CDR3 loop is CASSLGEPQHF. The CDR3 coding sequence is TGTGCCAGCAGTTTAGGTGAACCCCAGCATTTT.

The chain uses TRBV18 and TRBJ2-7, with 7 bases matching TRBD1. The length of the CDR3 is 14 residues. Germline lookup yields CDR1 KGHSH and CDR2 LQKENI. The junction had 2 bases not matched to a gene; V was cut back by 0 bases and J by 3 bases. The CDR3 DNA reads as TGTGCCAGCTCACCACCGGGACAGAACTACGAGCAGTACTTC. This gives the protein CASSPPGQNYEQYF.

The genes are TRBV30 and TRBJ2-7; 9 nucleotides line up with TRBD1. Trimming took 1 base from V and 1 from J; bases not matched to a gene: 8. This CDR3 comprises 16 residues. From germline, CDR1 is GTSNPN and CDR2 SVGIG (reference sequence). The CDR3 region has the DNA TGTGCCTGGAGTGCACCACAGGGGGCCGGTTCCTACGAGCAGTACTTC. It codes for CAWSAPQGAGSYEQYF.

This sequence joins TRBV30 and TRBJ1-2; D gene unclear. CDR1 GTSNPN and CDR2 SVGIG come from the germline V gene (reference sequence). This CDR3 has 14 amino acids. V was pared by 1 base and J by 9 bases, with 18 bases between. CDR3 protein: CAWSDLIHSTSYTF. CDR3 nucleotides: TGTGCCTGGAGTGATCTCATCCACTCGACCAGCTACACCTTC. The variable domain in full, completed from reference TRBV30 and TRBJ1-2, reads SQTIHQWPATLVQPVGSPLSLECTVEGTSNPNLYWYRQAAGRGLQLLFYSVGIGQISSEVPQNLSASRPQDRQFILSSKKLLLSDSGFYLCAWSDLIHSTSYTFGSGTRLTVV.

There are a few counts of this clonotype. The chain couples TRBV5-1 to TRBJ1-4, with D perhaps matching TRBD1 (6 bases). CDR3 size: 15 residues. Germline CDR1 SGHRS, CDR2 YFSETQ. The V and J ends lost 4 bases and 7 bases respectively, with 17 bases between them. The CDR3: CASSPFGAGAEKLFF. CDR3 nucleotides: TGCGCCAGCAGCCCCTTTGGGGCAGGGGCTGAAAAACTGTTTTTT.

This chain connects TRBV19 to TRBJ1-2, with TRBD1 matching over 7 bases. V shed 5 bases and J 5 bases; nucleotides not matched to a gene: 11. The CDR3 has 15 residues. CDR1 LNHDA and CDR2 SQIVND come from the germline V gene (reference sequence). The CDR3 reads CASSPTGTTRYGYTF. The CDR3 bases are TGTGCCAGTAGTCCGACAGGGACAACCCGATATGGCTACACCTTC.

This chain joins TRBV25-1 and TRBJ2-2; D is perhaps TRBD1 (5 bases). The germline gives CDR1 MGHDK, CDR2 SYGVNS. V gave up 6 bases and J gave up 5 bases, with 7 bases separating them. This CDR3 is built from 12 residues. CDR3 in DNA: TGTGCCAGCAGACAGGTTACCGGGGAGCTGTTTTTT. Translation: CASRQVTGELFF.

The chain carries TRBV6-2 or TRBV6-3 and TRBJ1-5; D is unclear. Trimming removed 0 bases at V and 3 bases at J, with 9 bases between. Germline values: CDR1 MNHEY, CDR2 SVGEGT. CDR3 length: 15 residues. CDR3 sequence (DNA): TGTGCCAGCAGTTACTCGAGCGGTTTCAATCAGCCCCAGCATTTT. It yields the protein CASSYSSGFNQPQHF.

Only a few counts were recorded for this clonotype. The rearrangement joins TRBV11-2 to TRBJ2-1; 8 bases match TRBD2. Germline V gene lookup returns CDR1 SGHAT and CDR2 FQNNGV. This CDR3 is 14 amino acids long. V dropped 5 bases and J dropped 10; count of bases not matched to a gene: 10. CDR3 protein: CASSHRTSRDEQFF. The CDR3 DNA is TGTGCCAGCAGCCACAGGACTAGCCGTGACGAGCAGTTCTTC. The complete variable domain, with remaining parts taken from reference TRBV11-2 and TRBJ2-1, reads EAGVAQSPRYKIIEKRQSVAFWCNPISGHATLYWYQQILGQGPKLLIQFQNNGVVDDSQLPKDRFSAERLKGVDSTLKIQPAKLEDSAVYLCASSHRTSRDEQFFGPGTRLTVL.

This clonotype was seen more than once but under ten times. The chain combines TRBV30 with TRBJ2-7, with D possibly being TRBD2 (5 bases). The length of the CDR3 is 14 residues. Germline lookup yields CDR1 GTSNPN and CDR2 SVGIG (reference sequence). V was trimmed by 2 bases and J by 7 bases, leaving 18 bases between them. The CDR3 reads CAWSRAVPSGEQYF. As DNA, the CDR3 is TGTGCCTGGAGTCGGGCCGTCCCCTCGGGAGAGCAGTACTTC.

This chain connects TRBV7-3 to TRBJ1-6; 7 bases map to TRBD1. CDR1 and CDR2 from the germline V gene are SGHTA and FQGTGA. V trimming: 5 bases; J trimming: 7 bases; junction bases outside the gene matches: 8. The CDR3 contains 15 residues. The CDR3 DNA reads as TGTGCCAGCAGCCCGCCGACAGGGACAAATTCACCCCTCCACTTT. Amino acid sequence: CASSPPTGTNSPLHF.